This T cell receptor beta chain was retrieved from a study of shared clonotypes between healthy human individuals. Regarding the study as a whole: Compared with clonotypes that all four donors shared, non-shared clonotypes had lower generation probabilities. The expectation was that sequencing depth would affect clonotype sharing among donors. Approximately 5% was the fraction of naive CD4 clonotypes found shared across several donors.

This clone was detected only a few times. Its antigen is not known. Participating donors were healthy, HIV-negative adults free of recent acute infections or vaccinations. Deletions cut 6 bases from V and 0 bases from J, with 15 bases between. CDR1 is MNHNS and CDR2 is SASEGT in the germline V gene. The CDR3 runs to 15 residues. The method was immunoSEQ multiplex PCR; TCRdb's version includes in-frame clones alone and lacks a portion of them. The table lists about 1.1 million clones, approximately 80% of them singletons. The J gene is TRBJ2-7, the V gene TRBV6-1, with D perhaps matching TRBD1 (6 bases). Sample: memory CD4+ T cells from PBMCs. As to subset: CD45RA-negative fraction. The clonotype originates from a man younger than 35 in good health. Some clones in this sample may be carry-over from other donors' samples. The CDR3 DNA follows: TGTGCCAGCAGCCTAGGGCAGGGGAGCTCCTACGAGCAGTACTTC. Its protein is CASSLGQGSSYEQYF.